This T cell receptor beta chain came from a study of blood T cell repertoires in COVID-19 (dated by TCRdb to 2019 to 2021). For context, the study as a whole: Samples from collaborators originated in the United States, Italy and Spain and spanned both the acute and convalescent phases of COVID-19. The material from the prospective study consisted of cDNA or gDNA derived from T cells, B-cell-depleted T cells, or PBMCs. Deeply sampled blood TCRbeta repertoires from subjects exposed to, actively infected with, or recovered from COVID-19 were included in the dataset. A freely available public database, intended as a resource for researchers studying the immune response to SARS-CoV-2, is where the repertoires were released. Samples came from the ongoing ImmuneRACE study (first 160 participants) plus 1,254 subjects from 6 global collaborators. The sample metadata nearly always contained a de-identified subject ID, COVID-19 status, age in years and sex. Where available, HLA class I and class II types were obtained from metadata supplied by the sample provider rather than from assay-based typing. General conclusions and limits of the study: Clinical and demographic metadata were provided uncurated, with the amount varying by source and participant.

On this clone: The antigen this receptor binds is unknown. The record has no base qualities; no much larger clone is one base away.

For CDR1 and CDR2, the germline V gene (reference sequence) lists LNHNV and YYDKDF. The CDR3 spans 16 residues, from the cysteine through the phenylalanine. Only CDR3 DNA is held: 48 bases, read in frame from base 1. V is reduced by 4 bases and J by 2 bases, leaving a spacing of 16 bases between them. The immunoSEQ Assay, a bias-controlled multiplex PCR, was used to amplify TCRbeta CDR3 regions from genomic DNA. The original methods were these. The number of nucleated cells in each sample was estimated from the amplification of reference gene primers within the assay. Sequence reads were collapsed and filtered to measure the absolute abundance of every unique TCRbeta CDR3 rearrangement. For each sample, productive Simpson clonality was calculated by taking the square root of Simpson's diversity index across productive rearrangements. TCRdb carries this immuneACCESS record with in-frame sequences only. Its versions omit some clonotypes, under half of them owing to an unresolved V gene in the studies checked, with the rest unexplained. The V and J calls and clone size were taken over from that table, and D and trimming were inferred from the DNA. Within this sample are approximately 140,000 clones, with over 75% of them counted one time only. The ten largest account for 1.6% of the sample.

Collaborating institutions collected whole blood in K2EDTA tubes following their own protocols. For TCRbeta analysis, collaborators shipped samples as frozen whole blood, isolated PBMCs, or DNA extracted from either of those sample types. The TCR originated in a human donor in a cohort sampled during active COVID-19. Rearrangement joined TRBV15 to TRBJ2-3; a weak D assignment points to TRBD2 (6 bases agree). Sequenced material: peripheral blood. At the DNA level, the sequence is TGTGCCACCAGCACGGGGGTCCAACAATTCACAGATACGCAGTATTTT. Protein translation: CATSTGVQQFTDTQYF.